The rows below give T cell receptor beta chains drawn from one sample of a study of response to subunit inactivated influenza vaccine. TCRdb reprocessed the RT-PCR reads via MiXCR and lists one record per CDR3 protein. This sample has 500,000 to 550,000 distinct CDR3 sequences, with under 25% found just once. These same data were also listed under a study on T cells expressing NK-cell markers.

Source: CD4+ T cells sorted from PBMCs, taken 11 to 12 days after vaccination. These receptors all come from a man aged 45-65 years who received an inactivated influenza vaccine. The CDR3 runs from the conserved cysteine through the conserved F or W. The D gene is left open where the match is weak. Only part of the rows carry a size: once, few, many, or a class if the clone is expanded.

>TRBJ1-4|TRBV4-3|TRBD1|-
CASSHSGTGSEKLFF
TGCGCCAGCAGCCACTCCGGGACAGGGAGTGAAAAACTGTTTTTT
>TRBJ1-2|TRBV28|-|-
CASSRGADYIYTF
TGTGCCAGCAGCCGGGGGGCTGACTATATCTACACCTTC
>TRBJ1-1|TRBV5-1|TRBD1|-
CASSWGTGNTEAFF
TGCGCCAGCAGCTGGGGGACAGGGAACACTGAAGCTTTCTTT
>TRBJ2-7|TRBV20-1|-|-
CSATRQGVYEQYF
TGCAGTGCTACTAGACAAGGAGTCTACGAGCAGTACTTC
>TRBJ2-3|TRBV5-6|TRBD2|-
CASSSLAGGLLNTQYF
TGTGCCAGCAGCTCGCTAGCGGGAGGATTACTAAATACGCAGTATTTT
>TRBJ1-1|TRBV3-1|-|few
CASSQGGGTYTEAFF
TGTGCCAGCAGCCAAGGGGGGGGGACATATACTGAAGCTTTCTTT
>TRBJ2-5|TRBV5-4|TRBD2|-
CASSPTSGNGQETQYF
TGTGCCAGCAGCCCGACTAGCGGAAACGGTCAAGAGACCCAGTACTTC
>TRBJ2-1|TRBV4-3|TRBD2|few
CASSAGGMGEQFF
TGCGCCAGCAGCGCCGGGGGGATGGGTGAGCAGTTCTTC
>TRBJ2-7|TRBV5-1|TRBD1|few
CASSRDGDSSYEQYF
TGCGCCAGCAGCCGAGATGGGGACAGCTCCTACGAGCAGTACTTC
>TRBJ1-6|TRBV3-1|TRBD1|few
CASSRRQGISSPLHF
TGTGCCAGCAGCCGCCGACAGGGAATAAGCTCACCCCTCCACTTT
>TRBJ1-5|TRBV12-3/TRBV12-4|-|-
CASSPSGRGLVGNQPQHF
TGTGCCAGCAGCCCTAGCGGGCGGGGGCTGGTGGGCAATCAGCCCCAGCATTTT
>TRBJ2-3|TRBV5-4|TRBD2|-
CASDRWPRLRELDTDTQYF
TGTGCCAGCGACCGTTGGCCAAGGCTGCGGGAGCTGGACACAGATACGCAGTATTTT
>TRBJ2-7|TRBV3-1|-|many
CASSQDIVGLEQYF
TGTGCCAGCAGCCAAGACATAGTCGGGCTCGAGCAGTACTTC
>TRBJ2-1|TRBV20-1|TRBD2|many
CSARGAGGVYNEQFF
TGCAGTGCTAGAGGAGCGGGAGGGGTCTACAATGAGCAGTTCTTC
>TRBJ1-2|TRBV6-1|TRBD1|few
CASSRWTGQSYGYTF
TGTGCCAGCAGTCGCTGGACAGGGCAGAGCTATGGCTACACCTTC
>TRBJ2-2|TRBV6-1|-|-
CASRSGGWNTGELFF
TGTGCCAGCAGGTCGGGGGGCTGGAACACCGGGGAGCTGTTTTTT
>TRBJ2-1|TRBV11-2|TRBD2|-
CASSLINSGSYNEQFF
TGTGCCAGCAGCTTAATAAATAGCGGGAGCTACAATGAGCAGTTCTTC
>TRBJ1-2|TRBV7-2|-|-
CASSSVGTTFYGYTF
TGTGCCAGCAGCTCCGTCGGGACTACCTTCTATGGCTACACCTTC
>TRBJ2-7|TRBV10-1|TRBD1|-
CASSERGQGRYEQYF
TGCGCCAGCAGTGAGCGAGGACAGGGGAGGTACGAGCAGTACTTC
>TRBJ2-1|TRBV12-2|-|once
CASRSPSGRNEQFF
TGTGCAAGTCGCAGTCCTAGCGGGAGGAATGAGCAGTTCTTC
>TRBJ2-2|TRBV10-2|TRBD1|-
CASSEQGVSGELFF
TGCGCCAGCAGTGAACAGGGGGTTTCCGGGGAGCTGTTTTTT
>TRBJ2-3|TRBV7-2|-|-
CASSLVGARDTQYF
TGTGCCAGCAGCTTAGTGGGGGCCAGAGATACGCAGTATTTT
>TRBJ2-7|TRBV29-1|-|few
CSAVSGVGYEQYF
TGCAGCGCTGTTTCCGGGGTGGGTTACGAGCAGTACTTC
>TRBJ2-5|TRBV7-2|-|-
CASSRSGTETQYF
TGTGCCAGCAGCAGATCAGGGACCGAGACCCAGTACTTC
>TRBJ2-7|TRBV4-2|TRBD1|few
CASSQRTGGWEQYF
TGTGCCAGCAGCCAAAGGACAGGGGGCTGGGAGCAGTACTTC
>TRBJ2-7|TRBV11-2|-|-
CASSLFDTRWYF
TGTGCCAGCAGCTTGTTCGACACCCGTTGGTACTTC
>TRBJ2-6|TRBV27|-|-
CASKQGPGANVLTF
TGTGCCAGCAAACAGGGTCCTGGGGCCAACGTCCTGACTTTC
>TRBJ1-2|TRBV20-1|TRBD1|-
CSAKNPGTGGIYGYTF
TGCAGTGCTAAGAACCCCGGGACAGGGGGCATCTATGGCTACACCTTC
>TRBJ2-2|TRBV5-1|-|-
CASSRADTGELFF
TGCGCCAGCAGCCGAGCCGACACCGGGGAGCTGTTTTTT
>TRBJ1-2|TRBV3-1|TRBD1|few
CASSQVEPGTGAYGYTF
TGTGCCAGCAGCCAAGTGGAACCCGGGACAGGCGCCTATGGCTACACCTTC
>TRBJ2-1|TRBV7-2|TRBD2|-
CASSTGLAGAAEQFF
TGTGCCAGCAGCACCGGACTAGCGGGAGCGGCTGAGCAGTTCTTC
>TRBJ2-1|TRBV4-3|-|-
CASSQDSSGSAYNEQFF
TGCGCCAGCAGCCAAGATAGTTCCGGGTCAGCCTACAATGAGCAGTTCTTC
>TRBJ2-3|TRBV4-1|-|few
CASSQDDVIGDTQYF
TGCGCCAGCAGCCAAGATGACGTAATCGGAGATACGCAGTATTTT
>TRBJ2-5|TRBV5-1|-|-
CASSLNWDQETQYF
TGCGCCAGCAGCCTAAACTGGGATCAAGAGACCCAGTACTTC
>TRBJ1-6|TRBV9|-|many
CASSVGAPGNNSPLHF
TGTGCCAGCAGCGTAGGAGCTCCGGGTAACAATTCACCCCTCCACTTT
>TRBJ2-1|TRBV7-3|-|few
CASSFDIHNEQFF
TGTGCCAGCAGCTTTGACATTCACAATGAGCAGTTCTTC
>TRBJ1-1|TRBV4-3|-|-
CASSQEGGSTPFF
TGCGCCAGCAGCCAAGAGGGGGGATCGACACCTTTCTTT
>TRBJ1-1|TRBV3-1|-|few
CASSQGGPSVGTEAFF
TGTGCCAGCAGCCAAGGGGGGCCTTCCGTCGGGACTGAAGCTTTCTTT
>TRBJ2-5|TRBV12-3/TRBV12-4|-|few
CASSFRAAKKETQYF
TGTGCCAGCAGTTTCAGGGCGGCAAAAAAAGAGACCCAGTACTTC
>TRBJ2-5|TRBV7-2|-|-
CASSLGGDRETQYF
TGTGCCAGCAGCTTAGGCGGGGACCGAGAGACCCAGTACTTC
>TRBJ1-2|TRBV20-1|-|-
CSARSQARDGYTF
TGCAGTGCTAGGAGCCAGGCACGGGATGGCTACACCTTC
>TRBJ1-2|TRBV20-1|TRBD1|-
CSASGLRQGGGYTF
TGCAGTGCTAGCGGTCTTAGACAGGGGGGCGGCTACACCTTC
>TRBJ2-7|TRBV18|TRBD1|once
CASSQGQGGPYEQYF
TGTGCCAGCTCACAAGGACAGGGGGGGCCCTACGAGCAGTACTTC
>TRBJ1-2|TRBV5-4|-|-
CASSFPEGYLSGYTF
TGTGCCAGCAGCTTCCCCGAGGGGTACCTATCGGGCTACACCTTC
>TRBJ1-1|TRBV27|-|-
CASSPQTENTEAFF
TGTGCCAGCAGCCCTCAGACAGAGAACACTGAAGCTTTCTTT
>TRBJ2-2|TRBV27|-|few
CASSLSYISNTGELFF
TGTGCCAGCAGTTTATCGTACATATCGAACACCGGGGAGCTGTTTTTT
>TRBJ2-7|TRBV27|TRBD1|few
CASSTRDRGFSEQYF
TGTGCCAGCAGTACTCGGGACAGGGGGTTCAGCGAGCAGTACTTC
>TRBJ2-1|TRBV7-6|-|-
CASSKRGDSYNEQFF
TGTGCCAGCAGCAAAAGGGGGGACTCCTACAATGAGCAGTTCTTC
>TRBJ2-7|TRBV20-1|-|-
CSAKNARGSYEQYF
TGCAGTGCGAAAAACGCGCGGGGCTCCTACGAGCAGTACTTC
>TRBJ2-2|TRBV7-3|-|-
CATSTANTGELFF
TGTGCCACCTCGACAGCGAACACCGGGGAGCTGTTTTTT
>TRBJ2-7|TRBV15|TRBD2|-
CATSRAFGGAGEYEQYF
TGTGCCACCAGCAGAGCCTTCGGGGGAGCGGGAGAATACGAGCAGTACTTC
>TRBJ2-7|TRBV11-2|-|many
CASSLVGLGGYEQYF
TGTGCCAGCAGCTTAGTGGGACTGGGGGGTTACGAGCAGTACTTC
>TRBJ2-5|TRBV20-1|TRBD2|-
CSARDPSGRPETQYF
TGCAGTGCTAGAGATCCTAGCGGGAGACCAGAGACCCAGTACTTC
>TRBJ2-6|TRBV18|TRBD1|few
CASSPQGDPGANVLTF
TGTGCCAGCTCCCCCCAGGGGGACCCGGGGGCCAACGTCCTGACTTTC
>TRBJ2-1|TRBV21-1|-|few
CASSIRSGGVGVNEQFF
TGTGCCAGCAGCATCCGGAGCGGGGGAGTGGGGGTCAATGAGCAGTTCTTC
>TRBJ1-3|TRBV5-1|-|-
CASSYGGPSGNTIYF
TGCGCCAGCAGCTACGGGGGGCCCTCTGGAAACACCATATATTTT
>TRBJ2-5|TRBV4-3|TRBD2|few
CASSQGGLARETQYF
TGCGCCAGCAGCCAAGGTGGACTAGCGAGGGAGACCCAGTACTTC